This entry lists 18 T cell receptor beta chains sequenced from one sample in a study of blood T cells in healthy people across ages. Together with a sample-barcoded 5' primer, a J-beta primer mix was included in a second PCR lasting 7 to 11 cycles. Using its own MiXCR run on the 5' RACE reads, TCRdb lists one record per CDR3 protein. This table holds over a million distinct CDR3 sequences, roughly 60% found once. Sequenced material: blood. The receptors were sampled from a man between 18 and 29 years old in good health.

The V gene is TRBV29-1, the J gene TRBJ1-2; maybe TRBD1 (5 bases). CDR1 is SQVTM and CDR2 is ANQGSEA in the germline V gene. V was pared by 0 bases and J by 2 bases, with 10 bases between. The CDR3 runs 14 residues. The DNA for the CDR3 is TGCAGCGTTGAAGATGGGGAGGGGAACTATGGCTACACCTTC. Translation gives CSVEDGEGNYGYTF.

The V call is TRBV3-1, the J call TRBJ1-5; 7 bases fit TRBD1. This CDR3 comprises 15 residues. The germline V gene has CDR1 LGHDT and CDR2 YNNKEL (reference sequence). V was clipped by 0 bases and J by 7 bases; unmatched bases: 6. CDR3 nucleotides: TGTGCCAGCAGCCAAGATGGGACAGCCAGCCAGCCCCAGCATTTT. This sequence encodes CASSQDGTASQPQHF.

This chain uses TRBV5-1 with TRBJ2-3; tentatively, D is TRBD2 (6 bases). The CDR3 is made up of 15 amino acids. In germline, CDR1 is SGHRS, CDR2 YFSETQ. Trimming pared 3 bases from V and 1 base from J, leaving 12 bases between. CDR3 DNA sequence: TGCGCCAGCAGCTCGGGGGACGGTCGCACAGATACGCAGTATTTT. It yields the protein CASSSGDGRTDTQYF.

The chain combines TRBV3-1 with TRBJ2-4; no firm D call. The assigned J gene may be wrong: the sequence end matches TRBJ2-7 better. This CDR3 is 14 amino acids long. Germline V gene data show CDR1 as LGHDT and CDR2 as YNNKEL (reference sequence). CDR3 DNA sequence: TGTGCCAGCAGCCAAGGGAGTTACTTGGTCGAGCAGTACTTC. Translated: CASSQGSYLVEQYF.

The gene calls are TRBV12-5 and TRBJ2-3, with 8 bases identical to TRBD2. V gave up 3 bases and J gave up 0 bases; unmatched junction bases: 14. The CDR3 consists of 19 residues. CDR1 is LGHNT and CDR2 is FRNRAP in the germline V gene. As DNA, the CDR3 is TGTGCTAGTGGTTTCGGGTTAGCGGGACCAGACCAAAGCACAGATACGCAGTATTTT. Translating it yields CASGFGLAGPDQSTDTQYF.

This chain uses TRBV20-1 with TRBJ2-2; 10 bases line up with TRBD2. The CDR3 is 15 amino acids. Germline loops: CDR1 DFQATT, CDR2 SNEGSKA (reference sequence). Unmatched junction bases numbered 7, after V lost 6 bases and J lost 3 bases. The CDR3 DNA sequence: TGCAGTGCAACCGAGCTAGCGGGGGACACCGGGGAGCTGTTTTTT. This translates into CSATELAGDTGELFF.

This clonotype was counted ten times or more. This may be a read error, as it is one base from a much larger clone. The chain joins TRBV10-3 to TRBJ2-1; 12 bases match TRBD2. V gave up 2 bases and J gave up 8 bases; unmatched junction bases: 4. The CDR3 extends over 15 amino acids. Germline lookup yields CDR1 ENHRY and CDR2 SYGVKD. The CDR3 DNA is TGTGCCATCAGTGAGGTATCTAGCGGGAGGGATGAGCAGTTCTTC. Translation: CAISEVSSGRDEQFF.

V and J are TRBV27 and TRBJ1-1, with D uncertain. Trimming took 6 bases from V and 0 from J, leaving 11 bases between them. The CDR3 runs to 14 residues. From germline, CDR1 is MNHEY and CDR2 SMNVEV (reference sequence). The CDR3 loop is CASRRIPMNTEAFF. The CDR3 nucleotides are TGTGCCAGCAGGAGAATACCAATGAACACTGAAGCTTTCTTT.

The chain has TRBV12-5 and TRBJ2-7, with 11 bases identical to TRBD2. The CDR3 runs 13 residues. The V gene end was trimmed by 6 bases and the J gene end by 6 bases; junction bases not matched to a gene: 4. CDR1 LGHNT and CDR2 FRNRAP come from the germline V gene. CDR3 sequence reads: CASGSGLAAEQYF. The CDR3, as DNA: TGTGCTAGTGGGTCGGGACTAGCGGCCGAGCAGTACTTC. Combining the CDR3 with reference TRBV12-5 and TRBJ2-7 gives the whole variable domain DARVTQTPRHKVTEMGQEVTMRCQPILGHNTVFWYRQTMMQGLELLAYFRNRAPLDDSGMPKDRFSAEMPDATLATLKIQPSEPRDSAVYFCASGSGLAAEQYFGPGTRLTVT.

This clonotype was counted only a few times. V gene TRBV5-1 combines with J gene TRBJ2-4, with a possible D match to TRBD1 (5 bases). The DNA end is a closer match to TRBJ2-7, so the J assignment may be wrong. Per germline, CDR1 SGHRS and CDR2 YFSETQ. This CDR3 has 14 residues. CDR3 nucleotide sequence: TGCGCCAGCAGCCCGGAGACAGAGGTAAACGAGCAGTACTTC. As protein: CASSPETEVNEQYF.

The chain carries TRBV10-3 and TRBJ2-4; tentative D call: TRBD2 (6 bases). Per the germline V gene, CDR1 is ENHRY and CDR2 is SYGVKD. Trimming took 3 bases from V and 13 from J, leaving 25 bases between them. The CDR3 totals 16 residues. The CDR3 here is CAISDITGTSNNEQYF. In DNA form, the CDR3 reads TGTGCCATCAGTGACATTACCGGGACTTCGAACAATGAGCAGTACTTC.

This clonotype came up many times. The chain uses TRBV12-3 or TRBV12-4 and TRBJ2-7, with D tentatively TRBD1 (6 bases). CDR3 length: 13 residues. Between the trimmed V and J ends, which lost 5 bases and 4 bases, there was a span of 12 bases. CDR3 DNA sequence: TGTGCCAGCAGTCTAGGACAGTTTTACGAGCAGTACTTC. Protein product: CASSLGQFYEQYF.

The chain links TRBV27 to TRBJ1-1, with TRBD1 as a possible D gene (5 bases). V was clipped by 0 bases and J by 11 bases, with 13 bases between them. Germline-derived CDR1 and CDR2 are MNHEY and SMNVEV (reference sequence). The CDR3 is 13 amino acids. The CDR3 DNA reads as TGTGCCAGCAGTTTATCGGGGACGGCGGCGGCTTTCTTT. This sequence encodes CASSLSGTAAAFF.

The chain uses TRBV27 and TRBJ2-2; D is uncertain. Germline V CDR1 and CDR2: MNHEY, SMNVEV (reference sequence). With 1 base removed from V and 4 bases from J, the gap between germline ends came to 4 bases. The length of the CDR3 is 13 residues. CDR3 sequence: CASSLFTTGELFF. Written as DNA, the CDR3 is TGTGCCAGCAGTTTATTTACCACCGGGGAGCTGTTTTTT.

This sequence joins TRBV4-2 and TRBJ2-1; TRBD2 might be the D (7 bases). The CDR3 extends over 15 amino acids. Germline assignment: CDR1 LGHNA and CDR2 YNFKEQ. V dropped 1 base and J dropped 8 bases, with 15 bases sitting between them. The CDR3 protein is CASSQVLRGADEQFF. CDR3 nucleotide sequence: TGTGCCAGCAGCCAAGTTCTCCGGGGGGCAGATGAGCAGTTCTTC.

The chain carries TRBV7-2 and TRBJ2-3, with TRBD2 matching 12 bases. The V gene end was trimmed by 5 bases and the J gene end by 4 bases; junction bases not matched to a gene: 7. CDR1 is SGHTA, CDR2 FQGNSA, per germline. CDR3 length: 16 residues. The CDR3 sequence: CASSRASGGAPDTQYF. DNA of the CDR3: TGTGCCAGCAGCCGGGCTAGCGGGGGGGCCCCAGATACGCAGTATTTT. The full variable domain, in which reference TRBV7-2 and TRBJ2-3 provide the parts outside the CDR3, is GAGVSQSPSNKVTEKGKDVELRCDPISGHTALYWYRQSLGQGLEFLIYFQGNSAPDKSGLPSDRFSAERTGGSVSTLTIQRTQQEDSAVYLCASSRASGGAPDTQYFGPGTRLTVL.

The J gene is TRBJ2-3, the V gene TRBV2; D remains ambiguous. Germline V lookup: CDR1 SNHLY, CDR2 FYNNEI. The V and J ends lost 4 bases and 7 bases respectively, with 3 bases between them. This CDR3 contains 10 residues. DNA for the CDR3: TGTGCCAGCAGTGCTCATACGCAGTATTTT. Protein: CASSAHTQYF.

The genes are TRBV11-3 and TRBJ2-2; D is unresolved. Germline lookup yields CDR1 SGHNT and CDR2 YENEEA. This CDR3 has 12 residues. V shed 4 bases and J shed 7 bases, with 7 bases lying between them. CDR3 amino acids: CASSWTVGELFF. The CDR3 DNA reads as TGTGCCAGCAGCTGGACGGTCGGGGAGCTGTTTTTT.